The T cell receptor (beta chain) described here comes from a study of blood T cell repertoires in COVID-19. CDR1 is SGHTA and CDR2 is FQGNSA in the germline V gene. Trimming at V came to 5 bases and at J to 2 bases, leaving 5 bases not matched to a gene. The CDR3 runs 15 residues. Authors' methods: Amplification with reference gene primers provided the estimates of nucleated cell counts. Generated by immunoSEQ multiplex PCR, the TCRdb table keeps only in-frame clones and is missing some. V, J and clone size are taken as reported in that table, and D and trimming were inferred from the DNA itself. The sample records roughly 20,000 clones, about 85% being singletons.

Sequencing was done on a sample of peripheral blood. The TCR sequence derives from a human donor in a cohort sampled during active COVID-19. V is TRBV7-2 and J is TRBJ1-2, with 10 bases lining up with TRBD1. Here the CDR3 reads CASSVTGQGNYGYTF. The DNA for the CDR3 is TGTGCCAGCAGCGTCACGGGACAGGGGAACTATGGCTACACCTTC.